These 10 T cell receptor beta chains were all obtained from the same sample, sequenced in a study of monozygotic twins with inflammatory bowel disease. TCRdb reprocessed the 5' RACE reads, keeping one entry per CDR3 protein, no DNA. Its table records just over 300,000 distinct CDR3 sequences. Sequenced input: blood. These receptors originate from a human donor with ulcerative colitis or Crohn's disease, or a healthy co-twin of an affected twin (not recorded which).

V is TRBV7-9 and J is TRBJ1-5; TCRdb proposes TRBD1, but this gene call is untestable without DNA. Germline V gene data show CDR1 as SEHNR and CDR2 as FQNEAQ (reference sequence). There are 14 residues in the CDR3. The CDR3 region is CASSQGGAGQPQHF. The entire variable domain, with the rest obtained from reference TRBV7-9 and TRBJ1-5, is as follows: DTGVSQNPRHKITKRGQNVTFRCDPISEHNRLYWYRQTLGQGPEFLTYFQNEAQLEKSRLLSDRFSAERPKGSFSTLEIQRTEQGDSAMYLCASSQGGAGQPQHFGDGTRLSIL.

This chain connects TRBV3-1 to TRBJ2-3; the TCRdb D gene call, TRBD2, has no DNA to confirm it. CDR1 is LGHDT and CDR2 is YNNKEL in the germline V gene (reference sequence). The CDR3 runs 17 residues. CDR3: CASSQMRTSGGTDTQYF.

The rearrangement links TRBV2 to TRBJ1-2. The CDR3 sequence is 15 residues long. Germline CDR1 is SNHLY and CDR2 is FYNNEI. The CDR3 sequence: CASRAWFDVNYGYTF.

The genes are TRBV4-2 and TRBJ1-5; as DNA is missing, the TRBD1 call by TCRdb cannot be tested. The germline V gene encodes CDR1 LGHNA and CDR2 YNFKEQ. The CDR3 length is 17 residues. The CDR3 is CASSQDGKGQTNQPQHF.

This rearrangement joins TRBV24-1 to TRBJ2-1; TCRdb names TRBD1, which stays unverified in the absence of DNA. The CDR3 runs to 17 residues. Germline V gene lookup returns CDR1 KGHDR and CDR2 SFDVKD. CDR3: CATSVTAGLRGENEQFF.

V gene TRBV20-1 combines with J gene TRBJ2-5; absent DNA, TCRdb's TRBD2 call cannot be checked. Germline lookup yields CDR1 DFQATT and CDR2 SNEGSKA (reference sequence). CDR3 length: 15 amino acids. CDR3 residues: CSARYSPGGWETQYF.

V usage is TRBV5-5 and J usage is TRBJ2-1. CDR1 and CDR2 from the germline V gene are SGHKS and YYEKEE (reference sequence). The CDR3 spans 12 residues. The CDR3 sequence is CASSWAYNEQFF. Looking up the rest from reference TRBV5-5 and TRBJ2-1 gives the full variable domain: DAGVTQSPTHLIKTRGQQVTLRCSPISGHKSVSWYQQVLGQGPQFIFQYYEKEERGRGNFPDRFSARQFPNYSSELNVNALLLGDSALYLCASSWAYNEQFFGPGTRLTVL.

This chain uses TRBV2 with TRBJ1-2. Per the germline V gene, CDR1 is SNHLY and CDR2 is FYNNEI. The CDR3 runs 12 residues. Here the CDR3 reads CASSEDGYGYTF. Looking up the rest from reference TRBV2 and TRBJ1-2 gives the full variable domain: EPEVTQTPSHQVTQMGQEVILRCVPISNHLYFYWYRQILGQKVEFLVSFYNNEISEKSEIFDDQFSVERPDGSNFTLKIRSTKLEDSAMYFCASSEDGYGYTFGSGTRLTVV.

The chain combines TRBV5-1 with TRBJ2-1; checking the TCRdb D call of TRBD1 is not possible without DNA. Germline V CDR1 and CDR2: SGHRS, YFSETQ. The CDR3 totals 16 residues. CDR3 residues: CASSSTPGQGYNEQFF. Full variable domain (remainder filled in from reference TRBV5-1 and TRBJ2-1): KAGVTQTPRYLIKTRGQQVTLSCSPISGHRSVSWYQQTPGQGLQFLFEYFSETQRNKGNFPGRFSGRQFSNSRSEMNVSTLELGDSALYLCASSSTPGQGYNEQFFGPGTRLTVL.

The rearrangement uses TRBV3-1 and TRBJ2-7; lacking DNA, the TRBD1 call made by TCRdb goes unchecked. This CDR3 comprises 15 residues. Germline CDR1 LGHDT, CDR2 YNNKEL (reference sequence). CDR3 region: CASSQGGGPPYEQYF.